One and the same sample provided the 25 T cell receptor beta chains below, sequenced in a study of T cell responses to AZD1222 COVID-19 vaccine. Generated by immunoSEQ multiplex PCR, the TCRdb table keeps only in-frame clones and is missing some. The repertoire includes about 110,000 clones, 85% to 95% of them detected once, and roughly 7.6% sits in the top ten. The source material was peripheral blood, sampled on day 0 of AZD1222 vaccination. The receptors here all came from an adult in good health.

The CDR3 nucleotides are TGTGCCAGCAGCCAAGATGTGAGGGGGGGCCTCCTCGAGCAGTACTTC. Its protein is CASSQDVRGGLLEQYF. The V and J genes are TRBV3-1 (or the pseudogene TRBV3-2) and TRBJ2-7, with D perhaps matching TRBD2 (7 bases). V was trimmed by 0 bases and J by 6 bases, leaving 18 bases between them. Germline V gene lookup returns CDR1 LGHDT and CDR2 YNNKEL (reference sequence). CDR3 length: 16 amino acids.

This chain joins TRBV5-6 and TRBJ1-6; no firm D call. Trimming left V 1 base short and J 7 bases short, with 12 bases between. Per the germline V gene, CDR1 is SGHDT and CDR2 is YYEEEE. CDR3 length equals 15 residues. CDR3 nucleotides: TGTGCCAGCAGCTTGTACAGCTTACTGAATTCACCCCTCCACTTT. Translation: CASSLYSLLNSPLHF.

This clone was counted between two and nine times. The gene calls are TRBV2 and TRBJ1-1; D is ambiguous. This CDR3 contains 13 residues. V was clipped by 4 bases and J by 2 bases, with 8 bases between them. Germline assignment: CDR1 SNHLY and CDR2 FYNNEI. CDR3 DNA: TGTGCCAGCAGTGGGTATTCTAACACTGAAGCTTTCTTT. Translating it yields CASSGYSNTEAFF.

This chain connects TRBV30 to TRBJ2-7; no clear D. The CDR3 extends over 15 amino acids. Between the trimmed V and J ends, which lost 2 bases and 0 bases, there was a span of 14 bases. Per the germline V gene, CDR1 is GTSNPN and CDR2 is SVGIG (reference sequence). CDR3 protein: CAWSPTGRYSYEQYF. The CDR3, as DNA: TGTGCCTGGAGTCCCACCGGACGGTACTCCTACGAGCAGTACTTC.

This chain joins TRBV19 and TRBJ1-5, with 12 positions matching TRBD1. The V and J ends lost 5 bases and 1 base, in that order; junction bases with no gene match: 9. The CDR3 sequence is 18 residues long. Per germline, CDR1 LNHDA and CDR2 SQIVND (reference sequence). For the CDR3, the DNA is TGTGCCAGTAGTCCGGGACAGGGGGCCCAAGGGAGCAATCAGCCCCAGCATTTT. Encoded protein: CASSPGQGAQGSNQPQHF.

The chain carries TRBV27 and TRBJ2-7; D gene uncertain. Germline V gene sequence: CDR1 MNHEY, CDR2 SMNVEV (reference sequence). V was clipped by 3 bases and J by 4 bases, with 19 bases between them. The CDR3 runs to 16 residues. As DNA, the CDR3 is TGTGCCAGCAGTTTCCTGGACCACCAAGGGTCTTACGAGCAGTACTTC. This sequence encodes CASSFLDHQGSYEQYF.

This sequence joins TRBV12-3 or TRBV12-4 and TRBJ2-1; D uncertain. The V gene lost 6 bases and the J gene lost 7 bases, with 13 bases spanning the gap. The CDR3 length is 13 residues. CDR3 coding DNA: TGTGCCAGCAGCTATCCCTCTAAAAATGAGCAGTTCTTC. This gives the protein CASSYPSKNEQFF.

The rearrangement links TRBV9 to TRBJ1-4; D remains ambiguous. This CDR3 contains 13 residues. Trimming cost V 1 base and J 3 bases, with 4 bases left between them. Germline V gene sequence: CDR1 SGDLS, CDR2 YYNGEE. The CDR3 loop reads CASSVRPNEKLFF. In DNA form, the CDR3 reads TGTGCCAGCAGCGTACGACCTAATGAAAAACTGTTTTTT.

This chain joins TRBV7-2 and TRBJ1-5, with D hard to call. Per germline, CDR1 SGHTA and CDR2 FQGNSA. Trimming cost V 1 base and J 0 bases, with 4 bases left between them. The CDR3 is made up of 14 amino acids. This CDR3 reads CASSLVSSNQPQHF. The CDR3 DNA is TGTGCCAGCAGCTTAGTTTCTAGCAATCAGCCCCAGCATTTT.

The chain carries TRBV3-1 (or the pseudogene TRBV3-2) and TRBJ1-2; 9 nucleotides align to TRBD1. The CDR3 is 14 amino acids. The germline V gene has CDR1 LGHDT and CDR2 YNNKEL (reference sequence). J gave up 5 bases and V 5 bases, and 6 bases lay outside the gene matches. CDR3 protein: CASSTPGQGYGYTF. The DNA of the CDR3 is TGTGCCAGCAGCACACCGGGACAGGGATATGGCTACACCTTC.

This clone was seen just once. Other nucleotide sequences from this sample produce the same CDR3. The chain uses TRBV7-9 and TRBJ2-2, with unresolved D. The V end was cut by 1 base, the J end by 2 bases, with 5 bases between. The CDR3 is 14 amino acids. Germline assignment: CDR1 SEHNR and CDR2 FQNEAQ (reference sequence). Here the CDR3 DNA reads TGTGCCAGCAGCTTAGGGGGAAACACCGGGGAGCTGTTTTTT. Encoded protein: CASSLGGNTGELFF.

The CDR3 coding sequence is TGTGCCAGCAGCTCAGGACAGGGGGCGACGACCATTGAAGCTTTCTTT. Translating gives CASSSGQGATTIEAFF. V gene TRBV7-6 combines with J gene TRBJ1-1, with 11 bases that match TRBD1. The CDR3 is made up of 16 amino acids. J was trimmed by 7 bases and V by 4 bases; bases with no gene match: 11. CDR1 and CDR2 (germline): SGHVS, FNYEAQ.

The rearrangement uses TRBV25-1 and TRBJ1-2; a possible D gene is TRBD1 (5 bases). CDR1 is MGHDK and CDR2 is SYGVNS in the germline V gene. Trimming stripped 4 bases from V and 0 bases from J, with 15 bases between. CDR3 length: 16 residues. In nucleotides, the CDR3 is TGTGCCAGCAGTGGTGCCCGGGGCTATACTAACTATGGCTACACCTTC. Amino acid sequence: CASSGARGYTNYGYTF.

The J gene is TRBJ2-7, the V gene TRBV7-8, with 15 bases fitting TRBD2. In germline, CDR1 is SGHVS, CDR2 FQNEAQ. V dropped 4 bases and J dropped 5; count of bases not matched to a gene: 9. The CDR3 runs to 17 residues. The DNA of the CDR3 is TGTGCCAGCAGCTATGGACTAGCGGGGGGGCTAAGAAACGAGCAGTACTTC. This translates into CASSYGLAGGLRNEQYF. Looking up the rest from reference TRBV7-8 and TRBJ2-7 gives the full variable domain: GAGVSQSPRYKVAKRGQDVALRCDPISGHVSLFWYQQALGQGPEFLTYFQNEAQLDKSGLPSDRFFAERPEGSVSTLKIQRTQQEDSAVYLCASSYGLAGGLRNEQYFGPGTRLTVT.

The chain employs TRBV19 and TRBJ1-1, with unresolved D. The CDR3 sequence is 15 residues long. CDR1 and CDR2 (germline): LNHDA, SQIVND (reference sequence). V shed 6 bases and J shed 1 base, with 15 bases lying between them. CDR3 residues: CASSPRTPRNTEAFF. The CDR3 DNA reads TGTGCCAGTAGCCCCAGGACCCCAAGGAACACTGAAGCTTTCTTT.

The rearrangement joins TRBV7-9 to TRBJ1-2; 7 bases line up with TRBD1. Trimming at V came to 8 bases and at J to 6 bases, leaving 3 bases not matched to a gene. Germline V gene sequence: CDR1 SEHNR, CDR2 FQNEAQ (reference sequence). This CDR3 comprises 11 residues. The CDR3 is CASSTGNGYTF. The CDR3 DNA is TGTGCCAGCTCGACAGGGAATGGCTACACCTTC.

The chain couples TRBV9 to TRBJ1-5; no firm D call. CDR3 size: 13 residues. Germline lookup yields CDR1 SGDLS and CDR2 YYNGEE. Trimming removed 4 bases at V and 6 bases at J, with 11 bases between. CDR3 residues: CASSHDLSQPQHF. The CDR3 region has the DNA TGTGCCAGCAGCCACGACCTGAGTCAGCCCCAGCATTTT.

The chain is built from TRBV9 and TRBJ2-1; tentatively, D is TRBD1 (5 bases). Germline V gene sequence: CDR1 SGDLS, CDR2 YYNGEE. The V end lost 3 bases, the J end lost 9 bases, and 10 bases lay between the germline ends. The CDR3 runs to 12 residues. This CDR3 is CASSADRFEQFF. The CDR3 DNA is TGTGCCAGCAGCGCAGACAGATTTGAGCAGTTCTTC.

The V and J genes are TRBV5-8 and TRBJ1-1, with D unresolved. The germline gives CDR1 SGHTS, CDR2 YDEGEE. The V and J ends lost 3 bases and 11 bases respectively, with 11 bases between them. The CDR3 extends over 11 amino acids. The CDR3: CASSYHPGAFF. The CDR3 bases are TGTGCCAGCAGCTACCACCCTGGGGCTTTCTTT.

The chain couples TRBV4-1 to TRBJ2-7; D may be TRBD2 (5 bases). Germline CDR1 reads MGHRA; CDR2 reads YSYEKL. This CDR3 is built from 14 residues. Between the trimmed V and J ends, which lost 0 bases and 3 bases, there was a span of 9 bases. CDR3 DNA sequence: TGCGCCAGCAGCCAAGATCGAGGGAGCTACGAGCAGTACTTC. This gives the protein CASSQDRGSYEQYF.

This clone occurred a few times. The chain combines TRBV4-1 with TRBJ1-3, with TRBD1 identical over 7 bases. Per the germline V gene, CDR1 is MGHRA and CDR2 is YSYEKL. The trim removed 9 bases at V and 0 bases at J, leaving 14 bases unmatched. CDR3 size: 17 residues. The CDR3 region is CASRSTGRGGSGNTIYF. The CDR3 DNA reads TGCGCCAGTAGGTCGACAGGGAGAGGGGGCTCTGGAAACACCATATATTTT.

CDR3 region: CASRPLEQETQYF. The CDR3 region has the DNA TGTGCCAGCAGACCTCTAGAACAAGAGACCCAGTACTTC. V is TRBV6-5 and J is TRBJ2-5; D gene ambiguous. This CDR3 region has 13 residues. The germline V gene encodes CDR1 MNHEY and CDR2 SVGAGI. V was pared by 6 bases and J by 2 bases, with 10 bases between.

The V call is TRBV3-1 (or the pseudogene TRBV3-2), the J call TRBJ1-6; D uncertain. Trimming cost V 7 bases and J 6 bases, with 13 bases left between them. The CDR3 extends over 14 amino acids. Looked up from germline, CDR1 is LGHDT and CDR2 is YNNKEL (reference sequence). CDR3: CASNRALSNSPLHF. For the CDR3, the DNA is TGTGCCAGCAACCGAGCTCTGAGTAATTCACCCCTCCACTTT.

The sample holds a few counts of this clone. The chain couples TRBV3-1 (or the pseudogene TRBV3-2) to TRBJ2-4, with a tentative D call TRBD1 (5 bases). The V end was cut by 5 bases, the J end by 2 bases, with 10 bases between. The germline CDR1 and CDR2 sequences are LGHDT and YNNKEL (reference sequence). CDR3 length equals 14 residues. CDR3 DNA: TGTGCCAGCAGCGTTGACAGTCCCAAAAACATTCAGTACTTC. Translated, it gives CASSVDSPKNIQYF.

The rearrangement joins TRBV29-1 to TRBJ2-7, with D perhaps matching TRBD2 (6 bases). V lost 6 bases, J lost 3 bases, and 12 bases lay in between. Germline V lookup: CDR1 SQVTM, CDR2 ANQGSEA. The CDR3 consists of 12 residues. The CDR3 sequence is CSVAGLRYEQYF. The DNA for the CDR3 is TGCAGCGTCGCGGGACTGCGCTACGAGCAGTACTTC.